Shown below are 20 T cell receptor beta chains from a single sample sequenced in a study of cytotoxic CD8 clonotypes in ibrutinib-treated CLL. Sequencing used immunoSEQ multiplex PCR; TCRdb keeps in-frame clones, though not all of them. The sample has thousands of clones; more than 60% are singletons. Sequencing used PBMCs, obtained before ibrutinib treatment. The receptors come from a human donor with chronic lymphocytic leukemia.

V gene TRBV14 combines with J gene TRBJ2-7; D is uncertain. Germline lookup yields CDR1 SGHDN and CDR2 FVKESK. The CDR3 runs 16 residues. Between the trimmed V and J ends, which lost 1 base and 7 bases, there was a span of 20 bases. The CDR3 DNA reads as TGTGCCAGCAGCCAAGTAACCTATAGCCGGAAAGGAGAGCAGTACTTC. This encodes CASSQVTYSRKGEQYF.

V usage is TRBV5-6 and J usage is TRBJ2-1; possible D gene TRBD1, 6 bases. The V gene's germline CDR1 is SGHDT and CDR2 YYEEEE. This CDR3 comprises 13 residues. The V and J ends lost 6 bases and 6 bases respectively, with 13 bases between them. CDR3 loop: CASNQRGINEQFF. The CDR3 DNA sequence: TGTGCCAGCAACCAAAGGGGGATCAATGAGCAGTTCTTC.

CDR3 residues: CASSSSGLGYTF. For the CDR3, the DNA is TGTGCCAGCAGTTCCTCCGGGCTTGGCTACACCTTC. This chain joins TRBV28 and TRBJ1-2; the D is unclear. CDR3 size: 12 residues. In germline, CDR1 is MDHEN, CDR2 SYDVKM. Trimming shortened V by 4 bases and J by 7 bases, and 10 bases separated the two germline ends.

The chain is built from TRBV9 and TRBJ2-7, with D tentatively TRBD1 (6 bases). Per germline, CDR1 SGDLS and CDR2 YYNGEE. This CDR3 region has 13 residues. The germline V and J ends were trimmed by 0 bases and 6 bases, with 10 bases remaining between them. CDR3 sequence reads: CASSVDIGGEQYF. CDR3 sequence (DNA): TGTGCCAGCAGCGTAGACATAGGGGGCGAGCAGTACTTC.

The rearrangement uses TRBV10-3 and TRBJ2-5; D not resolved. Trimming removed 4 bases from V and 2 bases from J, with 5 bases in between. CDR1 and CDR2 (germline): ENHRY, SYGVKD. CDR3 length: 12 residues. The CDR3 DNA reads TGTGCCATCAGTGCACAGCAAGAGACCCAGTACTTC. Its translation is CAISAQQETQYF.

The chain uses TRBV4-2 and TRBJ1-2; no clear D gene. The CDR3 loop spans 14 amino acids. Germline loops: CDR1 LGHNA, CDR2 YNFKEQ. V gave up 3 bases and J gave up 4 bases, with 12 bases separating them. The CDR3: CASSQLSSGYGYTF. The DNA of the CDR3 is TGTGCCAGCAGCCAGCTGTCTAGTGGCTATGGCTACACCTTC.

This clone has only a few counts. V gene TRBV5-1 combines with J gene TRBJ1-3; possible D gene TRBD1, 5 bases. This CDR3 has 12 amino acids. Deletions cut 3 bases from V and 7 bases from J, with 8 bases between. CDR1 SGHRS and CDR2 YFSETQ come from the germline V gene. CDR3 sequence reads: CASSYSGNTIYF. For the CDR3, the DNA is TGCGCCAGCAGCTATTCAGGGAACACCATATATTTT.

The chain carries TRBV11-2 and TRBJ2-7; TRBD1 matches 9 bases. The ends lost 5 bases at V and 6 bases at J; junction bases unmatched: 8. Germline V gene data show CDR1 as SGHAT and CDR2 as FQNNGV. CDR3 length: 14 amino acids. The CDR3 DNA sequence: TGTGCCAGCAGCCCCACCCGGGACAGGGTCGAGCAGTACTTC. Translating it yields CASSPTRDRVEQYF. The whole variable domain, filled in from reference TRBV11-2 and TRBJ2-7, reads EAGVAQSPRYKIIEKRQSVAFWCNPISGHATLYWYQQILGQGPKLLIQFQNNGVVDDSQLPKDRFSAERLKGVDSTLKIQPAKLEDSAVYLCASSPTRDRVEQYFGPGTRLTVT.

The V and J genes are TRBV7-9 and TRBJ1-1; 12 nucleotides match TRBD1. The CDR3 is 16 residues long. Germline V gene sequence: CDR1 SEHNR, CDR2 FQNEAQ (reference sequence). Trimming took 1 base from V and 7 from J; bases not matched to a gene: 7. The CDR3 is CASSLGPGQGASEAFF. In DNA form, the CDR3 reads TGTGCCAGCAGCTTAGGGCCGGGACAGGGGGCGAGTGAAGCTTTCTTT.

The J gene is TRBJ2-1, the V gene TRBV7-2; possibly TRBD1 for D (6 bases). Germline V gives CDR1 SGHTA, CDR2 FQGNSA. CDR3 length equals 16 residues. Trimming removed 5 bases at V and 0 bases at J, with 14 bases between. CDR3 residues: CASSDPGTSSYNEQFF. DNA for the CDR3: TGTGCCAGCAGCGATCCTGGGACAAGCTCCTACAATGAGCAGTTCTTC.

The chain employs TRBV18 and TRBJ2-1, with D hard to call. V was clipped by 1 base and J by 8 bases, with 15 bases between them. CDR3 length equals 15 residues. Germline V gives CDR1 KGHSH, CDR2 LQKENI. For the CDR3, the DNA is TGTGCCAGCTCACCACAGCCGACGGTTGGGGATGAGCAGTTCTTC. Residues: CASSPQPTVGDEQFF.

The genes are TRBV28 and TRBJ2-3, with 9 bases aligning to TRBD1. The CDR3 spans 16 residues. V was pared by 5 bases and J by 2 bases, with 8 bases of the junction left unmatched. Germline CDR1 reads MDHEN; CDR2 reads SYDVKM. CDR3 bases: TGTGCCAGCAGTAACAACAGGGGGCGAGACACAGATACGCAGTATTTT. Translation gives CASSNNRGRDTDTQYF.

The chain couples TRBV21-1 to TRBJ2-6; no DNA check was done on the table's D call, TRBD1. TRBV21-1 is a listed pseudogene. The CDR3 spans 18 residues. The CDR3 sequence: CASSKDAVEGAGANVLTF. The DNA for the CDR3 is TGTGCCAGCAGCAAAGATGCAGTAGAGGGGGCCGGGGCCAACGTCCTGACTTTC.

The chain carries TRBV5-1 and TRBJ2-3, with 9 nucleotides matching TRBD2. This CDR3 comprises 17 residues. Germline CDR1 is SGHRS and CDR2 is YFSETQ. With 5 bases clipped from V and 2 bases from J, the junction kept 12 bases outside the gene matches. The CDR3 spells CASRRNPSGVFTDTQYF. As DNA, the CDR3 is TGCGCCAGCAGGCGAAACCCTAGCGGGGTATTCACAGATACGCAGTATTTT. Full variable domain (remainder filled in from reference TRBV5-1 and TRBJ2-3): KAGVTQTPRYLIKTRGQQVTLSCSPISGHRSVSWYQQTPGQGLQFLFEYFSETQRNKGNFPGRFSGRQFSNSRSEMNVSTLELGDSALYLCASRRNPSGVFTDTQYFGPGTRLTVL.

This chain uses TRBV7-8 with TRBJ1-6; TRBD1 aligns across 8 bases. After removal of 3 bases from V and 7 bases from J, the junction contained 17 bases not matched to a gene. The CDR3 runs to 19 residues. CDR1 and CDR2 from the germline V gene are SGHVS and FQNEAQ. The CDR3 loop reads CASSFYTRGSDRVNSPLHF. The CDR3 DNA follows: TGTGCCAGCAGCTTTTATACGCGGGGATCGGACAGGGTGAATTCACCCCTCCACTTT.

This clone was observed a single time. In nucleotides, the CDR3 is TGCGCCAGCAGCTTGGTTGTGGGAACGCAAGAGACCCAGTACTTC. It translates to CASSLVVGTQETQYF. The rearrangement uses TRBV5-1 and TRBJ2-5; no clear D. Trimming took off 0 bases at V and 2 bases at J, with 11 bases between the two ends. The CDR3 length is 15 residues. CDR1 SGHRS and CDR2 YFSETQ come from the germline V gene.

The CDR3 DNA reads as TGTGCCAGCAGTTTGTACCCACAGGGGGACCATAGCAATCAGCCCCAGCATTTT. This translates into CASSLYPQGDHSNQPQHF. The J gene is TRBJ1-5, the V gene TRBV28; 8 nucleotides line up with TRBD1. The CDR3 has 18 amino acids. V shed 3 bases, J shed 0 bases, and the junction held 10 bases outside the gene matches. CDR1 and CDR2 from the germline V gene are MDHEN and SYDVKM. The full variable domain, with the rest looked up from reference TRBV28 and TRBJ1-5, is DVKVTQSSRYLVKRTGEKVFLECVQDMDHENMFWYRQDPGLGLRLIYFSYDVKMKEKGDIPEGYSVSREKKERFSLILESASTNQTSMYLCASSLYPQGDHSNQPQHFGDGTRLSIL.

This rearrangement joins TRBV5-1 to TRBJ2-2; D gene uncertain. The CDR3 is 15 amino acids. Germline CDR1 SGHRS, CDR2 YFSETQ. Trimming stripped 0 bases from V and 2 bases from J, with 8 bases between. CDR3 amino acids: CASSLAASNTGELFF. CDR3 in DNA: TGCGCCAGCAGCTTGGCGGCCAGCAACACCGGGGAGCTGTTTTTT.

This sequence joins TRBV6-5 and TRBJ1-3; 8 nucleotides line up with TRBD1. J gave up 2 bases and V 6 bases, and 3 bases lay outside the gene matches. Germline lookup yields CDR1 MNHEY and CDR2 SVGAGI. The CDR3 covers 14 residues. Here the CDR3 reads CASRQGVTGNTIYF. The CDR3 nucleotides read TGTGCCAGCAGACAGGGGGTTACTGGAAACACCATATATTTT.

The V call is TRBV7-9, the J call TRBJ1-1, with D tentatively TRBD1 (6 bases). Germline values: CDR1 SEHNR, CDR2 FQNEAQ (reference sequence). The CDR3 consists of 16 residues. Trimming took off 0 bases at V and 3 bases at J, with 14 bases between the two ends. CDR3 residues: CASSLARDRFDTEAFF. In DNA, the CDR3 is TGTGCCAGCAGCTTAGCAAGAGACAGGTTCGACACTGAAGCTTTCTTT.